A single sample gave rise to the 29 T cell receptor beta chains below, sequenced in a study of CD8 T cells in ankylosing spondylitis. One entry per CDR3 protein, called by TCRdb with MiXCR from the 5' RACE reads. The sample has about 250,000 distinct CDR3 sequences; 15% to 20% are singletons. Sequencing used blood, either unsorted or a sorted T cell fraction (not recorded which). Receptor source: a male donor with ankylosing spondylitis or in good health (not recorded which).

The V and J genes are TRBV4-1 and TRBJ1-2, with 11 bases aligning to TRBD1. The germline V gene has CDR1 MGHRA and CDR2 YSYEKL. The V and J ends lost 4 bases and 1 base, in that order; junction bases with no gene match: 11. The CDR3 has 18 residues. CDR3 protein: CASSPLGQGASNNYGYTF. CDR3 bases: TGCGCCAGCAGCCCATTAGGACAGGGGGCCTCCAATAACTATGGCTACACCTTC.

This clonotype occurred a few times. The V gene is TRBV12-3 or TRBV12-4, the J gene TRBJ1-5, with 8 positions matching TRBD1. The CDR3 length is 13 residues. V lost 4 bases and J lost 4; bases outside the gene matches: 0. The DNA of the CDR3 is TGTGCCAGCAGTTGGACAGGGAATCAGCCCCAGCATTTT. Its protein product is CASSWTGNQPQHF.

This clonotype occurred a few times. The chain carries TRBV9 and TRBJ2-1; TRBD2 aligns across 13 bases. The germline CDR1 and CDR2 sequences are SGDLS and YYNGEE. The trim removed 4 bases at V and 4 bases at J, leaving 5 bases unmatched. The CDR3 contains 16 residues. CDR3 loop: CASSPGTSGDYNEQFF. CDR3 bases: TGTGCCAGCAGCCCCGGGACTAGCGGGGATTACAATGAGCAGTTCTTC.

The chain couples TRBV18 to TRBJ2-4; 8 positions agree with TRBD1. The CDR3 runs 14 residues. Trimming removed 5 bases from V and 4 bases from J; junction bases left unmatched: 4. Germline CDR1 is KGHSH and CDR2 is LQKENI. CDR3 region: CASSTGQEKNIQYF. The CDR3 DNA sequence: TGTGCCAGCTCAACGGGACAGGAAAAAAACATTCAGTACTTC.

V usage is TRBV27 and J usage is TRBJ2-3; possibly TRBD2 for D (6 bases). V gave up 0 bases and J gave up 0 bases, with 7 bases separating them. CDR3 length: 15 amino acids. Germline V gene sequence: CDR1 MNHEY, CDR2 SMNVEV (reference sequence). As DNA, the CDR3 is TGTGCCAGCAGTTTATCCAGCGGGAGCACAGATACGCAGTATTTT. It specifies CASSLSSGSTDTQYF.

The CDR3 DNA reads as TGTGCCAGCAGTATTGGACAGGCCAATGAGCAGTTCTTC. This sequence encodes CASSIGQANEQFF. The V and J genes are TRBV12-3 or TRBV12-4 and TRBJ2-1; TRBD1 matches 7 bases. This CDR3 region has 13 residues. The ends lost 5 bases at V and 6 bases at J; junction bases unmatched: 4.

The chain recombines TRBV6-2 or TRBV6-3 with TRBJ2-1; D possibly corresponds to TRBD2 (5 bases). V was shortened by 8 bases and J by 6 bases, with 11 bases between the two germline ends. The CDR3 covers 12 residues. Germline V gene lookup returns CDR1 MNHEY and CDR2 SVGEGT. This CDR3 reads CASWSSLNEQFF. In DNA, the CDR3 is TGTGCCAGCTGGTCTAGCCTCAATGAGCAGTTCTTC.

This clonotype has a handful of counts. The gene calls are TRBV20-1 and TRBJ2-1, with 7 bases matching TRBD2. Germline V gene lookup returns CDR1 DFQATT and CDR2 SNEGSKA (reference sequence). The CDR3 runs 16 residues. Unmatched junction bases numbered 8, after V lost 0 bases and J lost 3 bases. CDR3 region: CSARDRAGALYNEQFF. The CDR3 DNA follows: TGCAGTGCTAGAGATCGTGCGGGAGCCCTCTACAATGAGCAGTTCTTC.

This chain connects TRBV29-1 to TRBJ2-5, with D unclear. This CDR3 region has 12 residues. CDR1 is SQVTM, CDR2 ANQGSEA, per germline. Trimming took off 0 bases at V and 2 bases at J, with 4 bases between the two ends. In nucleotides, the CDR3 is TGCAGCGTTGAAGAGGGACAAGAGACCCAGTACTTC. Amino acid sequence: CSVEEGQETQYF.

This clonotype was detected ten times or more. The rearrangement links TRBV29-1 to TRBJ2-1; 12 nucleotides line up with TRBD2. The CDR3 covers 17 residues. J gave up 8 bases and V 0 bases, and 11 bases lay outside the gene matches. Germline loops: CDR1 SQVTM, CDR2 ANQGSEA. CDR3 sequence (DNA): TGCAGCGTTGAAGACGGCGGGACTAGCGGGTCCCTCGATGAGCAGTTCTTC. It is translated as CSVEDGGTSGSLDEQFF.

This clonotype came up a few times. The chain employs TRBV12-3 or TRBV12-4 and TRBJ2-1; D possibly matches TRBD1 or TRBD2 (6 bases each). The germline V and J ends were trimmed by 4 bases and 8 bases, with 9 bases remaining between them. The CDR3 has 12 amino acids. This chain's CDR3 is CASSSRGDEQFF. The CDR3 DNA sequence: TGTGCCAGCAGTTCGAGGGGGGATGAGCAGTTCTTC.

The chain is built from TRBV12-3 or TRBV12-4 and TRBJ2-1; weak D call: TRBD1 (6 bases). The CDR3 runs 14 residues. Deletions cut 6 bases from V and 4 bases from J, with 13 bases between. The CDR3 DNA is TGTGCCAGCAGCCCTGACAGGAGTTACAATGAGCAGTTCTTC. Amino acid sequence: CASSPDRSYNEQFF.

This clonotype was recorded many times. This rearrangement joins TRBV7-9 to TRBJ2-1; TRBD1 aligns across 7 bases. V shed 8 bases, J shed 0 bases, and the junction held 7 bases outside the gene matches. Germline loops: CDR1 SEHNR, CDR2 FQNEAQ (reference sequence). This CDR3 contains 15 residues. The CDR3 sequence is CASSPQGSSYNEQFF. CDR3 nucleotide sequence: TGTGCCAGCTCACCACAGGGGTCCTCCTACAATGAGCAGTTCTTC. The complete variable domain, with remaining parts taken from reference TRBV7-9 and TRBJ2-1, reads DTGVSQNPRHKITKRGQNVTFRCDPISEHNRLYWYRQTLGQGPEFLTYFQNEAQLEKSRLLSDRFSAERPKGSFSTLEIQRTEQGDSAMYLCASSPQGSSYNEQFFGPGTRLTVL.

The rearrangement joins TRBV9 to TRBJ2-5; 10 nucleotides line up with TRBD2. J lost 5 bases, V lost 5 bases, and 6 bases had no gene match. Germline lookup yields CDR1 SGDLS and CDR2 YYNGEE. This CDR3 comprises 14 residues. As DNA, the CDR3 is TGTGCCAGCAGTCTAGCGGGAGCGGTGGAGACCCAGTACTTC. It encodes CASSLAGAVETQYF.

This clonotype has at least ten counts. This chain connects TRBV6-1 to TRBJ2-1; 9 nucleotides align to TRBD2. V lost 6 bases, J lost 5 bases, and 11 bases stayed unmatched. The CDR3 length is 16 residues. Per germline, CDR1 MNHNS and CDR2 SASEGT. The CDR3 sequence: CASRSPTSGRDNEQFF. The CDR3 bases are TGTGCCAGCAGATCCCCGACTAGCGGTCGTGACAATGAGCAGTTCTTC.

This rearrangement joins TRBV6-1 to TRBJ2-7; TRBD2 matches at 9 bases. The CDR3 is 17 residues long. With 1 base clipped from V and 5 bases from J, the junction kept 12 bases outside the gene matches. The V gene's germline CDR1 is MNHNS and CDR2 SASEGT. The CDR3 nucleotides read TGTGCCAGCAGTGAAGAGGGCGGGAGGGCCCCAGGTGACGAGCAGTACTTC. Its protein product is CASSEEGGRAPGDEQYF.

The rearrangement links TRBV4-2 to TRBJ1-5, with 8 bases aligning to TRBD1. This CDR3 spans 15 amino acids. With V trimmed by 3 bases and J by 4 bases, 5 bases remained unmatched. CDR1 and CDR2 (germline): LGHNA, YNFKEQ. CDR3 sequence: CASSQNRGSNQPQHF. The CDR3 DNA is TGTGCCAGCAGCCAGAACAGGGGGTCGAATCAGCCCCAGCATTTT.

This clonotype was counted many times. The chain uses TRBV7-8 and TRBJ2-1; D is perhaps TRBD2 (5 bases). CDR3 length: 17 amino acids. In germline, CDR1 is SGHVS, CDR2 FQNEAQ. The V end was cut by 5 bases, the J end by 0 bases, with 17 bases between. CDR3 region: CASSPLEGLSSYNEQFF. CDR3 in DNA: TGTGCCAGCAGCCCACTCGAAGGACTGAGCTCCTACAATGAGCAGTTCTTC.

Ten or more counts support this clonotype. The chain has TRBV6-1 and TRBJ2-5, with TRBD1 matching over 9 bases. The junction had 12 bases not matched to a gene; V was cut back by 11 bases and J by 5 bases. Germline values: CDR1 MNHNS, CDR2 SASEGT. This CDR3 contains 14 residues. CDR3 sequence reads: CAGTGTGSPETQYF. The CDR3 region has the DNA TGTGCCGGGACCGGGACAGGGAGCCCCGAGACCCAGTACTTC.

This chain connects TRBV12-3 or TRBV12-4 to TRBJ2-7, with 10 bases aligning to TRBD2. V was pared by 7 bases and J by 6 bases, with 9 bases of the junction left unmatched. The length of the CDR3 is 14 residues. The CDR3 loop reads CASNIGGLAFEQYF. CDR3 in DNA: TGTGCCAGCAATATTGGGGGACTAGCGTTCGAGCAGTACTTC.

This clonotype showed up just a few times. V usage is TRBV9 and J usage is TRBJ1-2, with 8 positions matching TRBD1. Germline-derived CDR1 and CDR2 are SGDLS and YYNGEE. CDR3 length equals 17 residues. The J segment lost 0 bases and the V segment lost 0 bases, leaving 7 bases of the junction unmatched. CDR3 bases: TGTGCCAGCAGCGTAGCGTCAGGGGGCCCAGCTAACTATGGCTACACCTTC. It specifies CASSVASGGPANYGYTF.

This sequence joins TRBV12-3 or TRBV12-4 and TRBJ2-1; the match to TRBD2 covers 8 bases. This CDR3 is built from 15 residues. The V segment lost 7 bases and the J segment 9 bases; nucleotides outside the gene matches: 14. CDR3 DNA sequence: TGTGCCAGCACGGGTGGACTAGCACGAAGGGGTGAGCAGTTCTTC. Its protein is CASTGGLARRGEQFF.

The table lists this clonotype with a few counts. The genes are TRBV11-2 and TRBJ2-1, with D unclear. V lost 2 bases and J lost 6, with 5 bases in between. Germline assignment: CDR1 SGHAT and CDR2 FQNNGV. The CDR3 extends over 12 amino acids. The CDR3 protein is CASSLLSNEQFF. The CDR3 DNA reads as TGTGCCAGCAGCTTACTCTCCAATGAGCAGTTCTTC.

This clonotype was seen a few times. The chain recombines TRBV20-1 with TRBJ1-1; D gene ambiguous. The CDR3 has 14 residues. The germline V gene encodes CDR1 DFQATT and CDR2 SNEGSKA (reference sequence). Trimming took off 5 bases at V and 6 bases at J, with 19 bases between the two ends. The CDR3 spells CSACADDLGAEAFF. The CDR3 bases are TGCAGTGCTTGTGCGGACGACCTTGGGGCTGAAGCTTTCTTT.

The CDR3 here is CASSSAGGGSTDTQYF. CDR3 nucleotide sequence: TGTGCCAGCAGTTCTGCGGGGGGCGGGAGCACAGATACGCAGTATTTT. The chain employs TRBV6-2 or TRBV6-3 and TRBJ2-3; 8 bases line up with TRBD2. CDR1 MNHEY and CDR2 SVGEGT come from the germline V gene. The CDR3 spans 16 residues. The V segment lost 4 bases and the J segment 0 bases; nucleotides outside the gene matches: 6.

In its sample, this clonotype was seen many times. The genes are TRBV6-4 and TRBJ2-7, with unresolved D. The ends were cut back, 0 bases at V and 2 bases at J, with 17 bases in the middle. Germline values: CDR1 MRHNA, CDR2 SNTAGT. The CDR3 contains 17 residues. The CDR3, as DNA: TGTGCCAGCAGTGACTCCGCCCTATCTGAAACTACCTACGAGCAGTACTTC. Protein sequence: CASSDSALSETTYEQYF.

This clonotype showed up just a few times. The genes are TRBV27 and TRBJ1-1; D unresolved. V lost 7 bases to trimming and J lost 6 bases, with 15 bases between them. The CDR3 length is 13 residues. The germline gives CDR1 MNHEY, CDR2 SMNVEV (reference sequence). CDR3 amino acids: CASTSLRGPEAFF. CDR3 coding DNA: TGTGCCAGCACATCACTCCGTGGCCCTGAAGCTTTCTTT.

For this clonotype: This sequence may be a read error, since a much larger clone differs from it by one base. The CDR3 region has the DNA TGTGCCAGCAGTTACGATGGCTCTGGGGCCAACGCCCTGACTTTC. This translates into CASSYDGSGANALTF. This chain links TRBV6-2 or TRBV6-3 with TRBJ2-6, with D tentatively TRBD1 (5 bases). Germline assignment: CDR1 MNHEY and CDR2 SVGEGT. The CDR3 is made up of 15 amino acids.

This clonotype was picked up a small number of times. The genes are TRBV6-2 or TRBV6-3 and TRBJ2-7, with D perhaps TRBD1 (6 bases). The V gene lost 2 bases and the J gene lost 0 bases, with 8 bases spanning the gap. The CDR3 is 14 residues long. Germline V lookup: CDR1 MNHEY, CDR2 SVGEGT. The CDR3 DNA reads TGTGCCAGCAGTTACGGGACACACTCCTACGAGCAGTACTTC. Translating it yields CASSYGTHSYEQYF.